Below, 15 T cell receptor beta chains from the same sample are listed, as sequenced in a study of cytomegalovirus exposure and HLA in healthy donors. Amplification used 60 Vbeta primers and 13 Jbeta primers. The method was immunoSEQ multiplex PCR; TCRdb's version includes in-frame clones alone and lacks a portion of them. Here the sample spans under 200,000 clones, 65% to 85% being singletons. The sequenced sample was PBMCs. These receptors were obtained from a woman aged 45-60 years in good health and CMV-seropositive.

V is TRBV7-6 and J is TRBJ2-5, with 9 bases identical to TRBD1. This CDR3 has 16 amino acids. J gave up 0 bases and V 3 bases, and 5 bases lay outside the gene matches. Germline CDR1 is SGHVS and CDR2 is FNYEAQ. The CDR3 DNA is TGTGCCAGCAGCTTGTTGGGACAGGGTGACCAAGAGACCCAGTACTTC. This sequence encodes CASSLLGQGDQETQYF.

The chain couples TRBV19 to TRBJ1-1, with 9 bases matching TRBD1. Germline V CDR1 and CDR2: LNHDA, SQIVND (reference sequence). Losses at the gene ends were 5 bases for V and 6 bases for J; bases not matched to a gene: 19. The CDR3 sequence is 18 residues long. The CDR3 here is CASSPQGTGYASGSEAFF. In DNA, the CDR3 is TGTGCCAGTAGTCCCCAAGGGACAGGGTATGCTTCGGGCTCTGAAGCTTTCTTT.

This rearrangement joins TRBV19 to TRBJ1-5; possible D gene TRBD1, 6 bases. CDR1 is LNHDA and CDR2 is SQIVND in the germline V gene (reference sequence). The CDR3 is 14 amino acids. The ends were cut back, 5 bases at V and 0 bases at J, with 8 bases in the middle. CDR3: CASSYRDSNQPQHF. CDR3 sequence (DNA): TGTGCCAGTAGTTACAGGGATAGCAATCAGCCCCAGCATTTT.

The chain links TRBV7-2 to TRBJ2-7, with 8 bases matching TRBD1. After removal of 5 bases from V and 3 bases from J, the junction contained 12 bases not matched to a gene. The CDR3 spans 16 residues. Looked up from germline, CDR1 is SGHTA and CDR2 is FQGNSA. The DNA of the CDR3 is TGTGCCAGCAGCCGAGGGGGACAGGTGGGGGGCTACGAGCAGTACTTC. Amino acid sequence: CASSRGGQVGGYEQYF.

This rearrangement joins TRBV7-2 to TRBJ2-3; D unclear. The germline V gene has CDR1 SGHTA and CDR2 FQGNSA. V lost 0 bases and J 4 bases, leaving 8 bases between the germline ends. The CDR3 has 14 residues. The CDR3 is CASSLAGGSDTQYF. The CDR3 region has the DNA TGTGCCAGCAGCTTAGCAGGCGGATCAGATACGCAGTATTTT.

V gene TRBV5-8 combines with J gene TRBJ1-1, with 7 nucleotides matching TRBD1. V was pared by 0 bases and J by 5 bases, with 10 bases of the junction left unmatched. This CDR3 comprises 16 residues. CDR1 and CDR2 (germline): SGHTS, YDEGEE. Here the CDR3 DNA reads TGTGCCAGCAGCTTGGGATACAGGGGATTAGGGACTGAAGCTTTCTTT. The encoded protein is CASSLGYRGLGTEAFF. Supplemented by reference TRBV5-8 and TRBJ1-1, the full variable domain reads EAGVTQSPTHLIKTRGQQATLRCSPISGHTSVYWYQQALGLGLQFLLWYDEGEERNRGNFPPRFSGRQFPNYSSELNVNALELEDSALYLCASSLGYRGLGTEAFFGQGTRLTVV.

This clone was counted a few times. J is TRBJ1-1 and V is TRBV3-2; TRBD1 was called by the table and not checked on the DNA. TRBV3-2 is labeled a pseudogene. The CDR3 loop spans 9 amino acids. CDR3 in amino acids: CARTGGSFF. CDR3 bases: TGTGCCAGGACAGGGGGTTCTTTCTTT.

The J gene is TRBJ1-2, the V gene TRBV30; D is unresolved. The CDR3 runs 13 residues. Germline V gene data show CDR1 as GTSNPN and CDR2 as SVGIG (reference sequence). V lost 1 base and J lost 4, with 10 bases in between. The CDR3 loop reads CAWSDGQAYGYTF. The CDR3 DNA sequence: TGTGCCTGGAGTGATGGTCAGGCCTATGGCTACACCTTC. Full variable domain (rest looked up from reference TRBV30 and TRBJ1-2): SQTIHQWPATLVQPVGSPLSLECTVEGTSNPNLYWYRQAAGRGLQLLFYSVGIGQISSEVPQNLSASRPQDRQFILSSKKLLLSDSGFYLCAWSDGQAYGYTFGSGTRLTVV.

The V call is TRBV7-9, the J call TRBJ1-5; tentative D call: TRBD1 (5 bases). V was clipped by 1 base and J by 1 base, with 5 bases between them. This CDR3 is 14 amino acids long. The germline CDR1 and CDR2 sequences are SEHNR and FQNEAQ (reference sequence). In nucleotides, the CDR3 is TGTGCCAGCAGCTTAGGACAGAGCAATCAGCCCCAGCATTTT. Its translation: CASSLGQSNQPQHF.

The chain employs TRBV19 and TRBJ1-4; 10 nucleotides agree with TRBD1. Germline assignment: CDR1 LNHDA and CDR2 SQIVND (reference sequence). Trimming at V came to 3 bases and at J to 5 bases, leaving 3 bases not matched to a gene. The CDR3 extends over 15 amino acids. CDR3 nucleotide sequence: TGTGCCAGTAGTATCCCGGGACAGGGGAATGAAAAACTGTTTTTT. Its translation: CASSIPGQGNEKLFF.

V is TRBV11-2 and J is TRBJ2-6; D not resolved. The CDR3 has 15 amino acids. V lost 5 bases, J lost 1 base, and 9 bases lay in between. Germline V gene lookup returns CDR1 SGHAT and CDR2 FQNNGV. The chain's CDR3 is CASSPGISGANVLTF. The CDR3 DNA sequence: TGTGCCAGCAGCCCCGGTATATCTGGGGCCAACGTCCTGACTTTC.

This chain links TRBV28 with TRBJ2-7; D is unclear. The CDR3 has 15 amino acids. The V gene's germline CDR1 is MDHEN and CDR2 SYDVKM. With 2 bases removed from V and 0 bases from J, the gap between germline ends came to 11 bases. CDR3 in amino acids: CASSLTQSSSYEQYF. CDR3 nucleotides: TGTGCCAGCAGTTTAACACAGAGTAGCTCCTACGAGCAGTACTTC. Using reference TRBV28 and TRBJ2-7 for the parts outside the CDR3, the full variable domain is DVKVTQSSRYLVKRTGEKVFLECVQDMDHENMFWYRQDPGLGLRLIYFSYDVKMKEKGDIPEGYSVSREKKERFSLILESASTNQTSMYLCASSLTQSSSYEQYFGPGTRLTVT.

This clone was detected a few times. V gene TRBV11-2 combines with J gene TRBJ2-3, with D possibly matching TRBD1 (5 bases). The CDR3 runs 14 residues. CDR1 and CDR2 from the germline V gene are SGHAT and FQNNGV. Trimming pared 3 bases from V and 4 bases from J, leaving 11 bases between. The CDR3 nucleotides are TGTGCCAGCAGCTTTGCCAGGGATGCAGATACGCAGTATTTT. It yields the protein CASSFARDADTQYF.

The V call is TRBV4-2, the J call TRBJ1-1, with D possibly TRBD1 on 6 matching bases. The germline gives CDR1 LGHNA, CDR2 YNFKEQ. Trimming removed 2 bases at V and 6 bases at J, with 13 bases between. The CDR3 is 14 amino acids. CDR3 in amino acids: CASSQTGKAAEAFF. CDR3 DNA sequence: TGTGCCAGCAGCCAAACAGGGAAAGCGGCTGAAGCTTTCTTT.

The CDR3 DNA sequence: TGTGCCAGCAGCTCAATCAGGGGCCATAGCAATCAGCCCCAGCATTTT. Translating it yields CASSSIRGHSNQPQHF. The V call is TRBV7-3, the J call TRBJ1-5, with a possible D match to TRBD1 (6 bases). The CDR3 spans 16 residues. The germline CDR1 and CDR2 sequences are SGHTA and FQGTGA. V lost 4 bases to trimming and J lost 0 bases, with 13 bases between them.